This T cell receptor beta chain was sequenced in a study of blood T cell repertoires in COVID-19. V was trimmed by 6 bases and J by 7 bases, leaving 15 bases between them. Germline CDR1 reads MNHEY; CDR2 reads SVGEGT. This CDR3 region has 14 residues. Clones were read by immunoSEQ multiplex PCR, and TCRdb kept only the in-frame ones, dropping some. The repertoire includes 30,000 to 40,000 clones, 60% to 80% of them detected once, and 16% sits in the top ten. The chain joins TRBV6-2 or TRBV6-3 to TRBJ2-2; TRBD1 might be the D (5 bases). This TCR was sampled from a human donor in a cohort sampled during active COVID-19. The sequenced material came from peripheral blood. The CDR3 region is CASSSRRQGGELFF. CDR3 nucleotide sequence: TGTGCCAGCAGCTCCCGCAGGCAGGGCGGGGAGCTGTTTTTT.